This entry lists 7 T cell receptor beta chains sequenced from one sample in a study of cytomegalovirus exposure and HLA in healthy donors. A multiplex PCR was run with 60 Vbeta primers and 13 Jbeta primers. Here immunoSEQ multiplex PCR was the method, and the copy in TCRdb shows in-frame clones only, minus some. This sample has over 150,000 clones, with about three quarters found just once. Material: PBMCs. These receptors were taken from a woman in her 50s in good health and CMV-seropositive.

This clone was detected only once. The chain recombines TRBV28 with TRBJ2-7; no clear D. The germline CDR1 and CDR2 sequences are MDHEN and SYDVKM. The CDR3 sequence is 15 residues long. Between the trimmed V and J ends, which lost 5 bases and 0 bases, there was a span of 14 bases. The CDR3 region is CASSPVWYSSYEQYF. As DNA, the CDR3 is TGTGCCAGCAGTCCCGTATGGTACAGCTCCTACGAGCAGTACTTC.

The V gene is TRBV7-3, the J gene TRBJ2-2; 9 bases map to TRBD2. This CDR3 contains 16 residues. CDR1 SGHTA and CDR2 FQGTGA come from the germline V gene. V gave up 1 base and J gave up 4 bases; unmatched junction bases: 4. The CDR3 DNA sequence: TGTGCCAGCAGCTTAAATGCGGGGGGGGGCACCGGGGAGCTGTTTTTT. It specifies CASSLNAGGGTGELFF.

The chain couples TRBV9 to TRBJ2-7; no definite D call. Looked up from germline, CDR1 is SGDLS and CDR2 is YYNGEE. The CDR3 extends over 15 amino acids. Trimming shortened V by 4 bases and J by 0 bases, and 14 bases separated the two germline ends. CDR3 sequence: CASSPQAMDSYEQYF. CDR3 nucleotides: TGTGCCAGCAGCCCCCAGGCGATGGACTCCTACGAGCAGTACTTC.

V gene TRBV6-1 combines with J gene TRBJ1-2; D not resolved. This CDR3 contains 13 residues. V lost 5 bases to trimming and J lost 4 bases, with 11 bases between them. CDR1 MNHNS and CDR2 SASEGT come from the germline V gene. This chain's CDR3 is CASSPTPFYGYTF. The CDR3 bases are TGTGCCAGCAGTCCGACACCATTCTATGGCTACACCTTC.

The V gene is TRBV7-2, the J gene TRBJ2-1, with D possibly TRBD2 on 6 matching bases. The CDR3 has 13 amino acids. V was shortened by 1 base and J by 9 bases, with 10 bases between the two germline ends. Germline V CDR1 and CDR2: SGHTA, FQGNSA. The CDR3 nucleotides are TGTGCCAGCAGCTTAGGTGGGAGGAGTGAGCAGTTCTTC. This translates into CASSLGGRSEQFF.

This clone came up once. The chain recombines TRBV29-1 with TRBJ1-5; the D is unclear. Trimming stripped 4 bases from V and 2 bases from J, with 9 bases between. The germline V gene has CDR1 SQVTM and CDR2 ANQGSEA. This CDR3 spans 13 amino acids. This chain's CDR3 is CSVGPSRNQPQHF. The CDR3 DNA reads TGCAGCGTTGGTCCCTCCCGCAATCAGCCCCAGCATTTT.

This clone was seen a single time. The CDR3 region has the DNA TGTGCCAGTAGTATAGATTGGCGTGGGAGGGGGGGCCAAGAGACCCAGTACTTC. Protein product: CASSIDWRGRGGQETQYF. J is TRBJ2-5 and V is TRBV19, with TRBD2 as a possible D gene (7 bases). The CDR3 sequence is 18 residues long. Per germline, CDR1 LNHDA and CDR2 SQIVND (reference sequence). Deletions cut 0 bases from V and 1 base from J, with 18 bases between. Filled out from reference TRBV19 and TRBJ2-5, the complete variable domain reads DGGITQSPKYLFRKEGQNVTLSCEQNLNHDAMYWYRQDPGQGLRLIYYSQIVNDFQKGDIAEGYSVSREKKESFPLTVTSAQKNPTAFYLCASSIDWRGRGGQETQYFGPGTRLLVL.